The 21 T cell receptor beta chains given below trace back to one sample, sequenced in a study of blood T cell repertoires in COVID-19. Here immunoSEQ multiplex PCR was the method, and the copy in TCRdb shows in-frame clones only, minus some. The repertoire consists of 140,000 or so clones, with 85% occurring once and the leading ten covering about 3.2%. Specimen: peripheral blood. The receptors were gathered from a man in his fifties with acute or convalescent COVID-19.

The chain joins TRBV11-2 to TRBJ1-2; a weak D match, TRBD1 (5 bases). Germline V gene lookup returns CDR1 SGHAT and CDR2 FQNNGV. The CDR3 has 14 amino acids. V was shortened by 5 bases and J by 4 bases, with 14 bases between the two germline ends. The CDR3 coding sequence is TGTGCCAGCAGCCCCTCGACAGTGCCCTATGGCTACACCTTC. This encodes CASSPSTVPYGYTF.

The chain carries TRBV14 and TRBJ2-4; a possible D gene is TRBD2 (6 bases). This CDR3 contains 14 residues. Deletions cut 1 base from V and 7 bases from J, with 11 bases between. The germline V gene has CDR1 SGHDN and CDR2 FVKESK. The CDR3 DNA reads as TGTGCCAGCAGCCAAGGGCAGGAGGGTAACATTCAGTACTTC. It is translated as CASSQGQEGNIQYF.

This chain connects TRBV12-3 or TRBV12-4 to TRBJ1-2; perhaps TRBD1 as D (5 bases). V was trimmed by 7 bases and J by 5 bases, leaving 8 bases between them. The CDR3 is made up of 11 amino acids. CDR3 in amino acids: CASTKGYGYTF. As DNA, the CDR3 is TGTGCCAGCACCAAGGGGTATGGCTACACCTTC.

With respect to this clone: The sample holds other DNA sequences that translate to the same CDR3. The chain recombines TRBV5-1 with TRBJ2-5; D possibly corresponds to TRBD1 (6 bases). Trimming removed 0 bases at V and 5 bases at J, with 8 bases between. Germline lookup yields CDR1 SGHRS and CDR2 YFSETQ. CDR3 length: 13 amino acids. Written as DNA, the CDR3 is TGCGCCAGCAGCTTGGGTACAGGGGAGACCCAGTACTTC. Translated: CASSLGTGETQYF.

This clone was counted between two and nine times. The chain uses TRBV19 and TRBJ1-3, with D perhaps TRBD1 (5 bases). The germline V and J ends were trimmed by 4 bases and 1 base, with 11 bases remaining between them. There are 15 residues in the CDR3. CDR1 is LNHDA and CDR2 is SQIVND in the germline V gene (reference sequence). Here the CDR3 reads CASSTQVSSGNTIYF. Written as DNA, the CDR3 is TGTGCCAGTAGTACACAGGTTTCATCTGGAAACACCATATATTTT. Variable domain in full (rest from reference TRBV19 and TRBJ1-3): DGGITQSPKYLFRKEGQNVTLSCEQNLNHDAMYWYRQDPGQGLRLIYYSQIVNDFQKGDIAEGYSVSREKKESFPLTVTSAQKNPTAFYLCASSTQVSSGNTIYFGEGSWLTVV.

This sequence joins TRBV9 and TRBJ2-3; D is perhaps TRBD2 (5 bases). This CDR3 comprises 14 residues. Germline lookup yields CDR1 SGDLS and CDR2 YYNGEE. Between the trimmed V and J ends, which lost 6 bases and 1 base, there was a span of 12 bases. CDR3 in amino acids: CASTPSGGTDTQYF. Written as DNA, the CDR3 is TGTGCCAGCACCCCGTCCGGGGGCACAGATACGCAGTATTTT.

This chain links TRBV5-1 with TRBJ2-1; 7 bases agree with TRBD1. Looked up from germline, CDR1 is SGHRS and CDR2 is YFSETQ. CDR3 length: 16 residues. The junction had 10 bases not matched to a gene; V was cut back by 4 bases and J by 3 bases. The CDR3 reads CASSPTPDRVYNEQFF. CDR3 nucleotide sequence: TGCGCCAGCAGCCCCACGCCCGACAGGGTCTACAATGAGCAGTTCTTC.

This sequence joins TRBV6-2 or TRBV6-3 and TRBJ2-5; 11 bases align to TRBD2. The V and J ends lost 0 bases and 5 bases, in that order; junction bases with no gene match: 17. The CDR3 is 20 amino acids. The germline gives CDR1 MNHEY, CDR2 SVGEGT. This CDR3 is CASSYSGLTSGSSHGETQYF. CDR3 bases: TGTGCCAGCAGTTACTCGGGGCTTACTAGCGGGAGTTCACACGGGGAGACCCAGTACTTC.

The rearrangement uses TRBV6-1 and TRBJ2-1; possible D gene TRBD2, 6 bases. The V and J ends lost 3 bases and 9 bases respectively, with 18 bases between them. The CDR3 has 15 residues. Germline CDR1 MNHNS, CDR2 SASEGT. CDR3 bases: TGTGCCAGCAGTGAGATGGGGACTGGATACGCTGAGCAGTTCTTC. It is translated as CASSEMGTGYAEQFF.

CDR3 amino acids: CASSRFQGDQETQYF. The CDR3 coding sequence is TGTGCCAGCAGCCGATTCCAGGGGGACCAAGAGACCCAGTACTTC. V gene TRBV4-2 combines with J gene TRBJ2-5; TRBD1 agrees at 7 bases. V shed 4 bases and J 0 bases; nucleotides not matched to a gene: 5. This CDR3 contains 15 residues. Germline V gene data show CDR1 as LGHNA and CDR2 as YNFKEQ.

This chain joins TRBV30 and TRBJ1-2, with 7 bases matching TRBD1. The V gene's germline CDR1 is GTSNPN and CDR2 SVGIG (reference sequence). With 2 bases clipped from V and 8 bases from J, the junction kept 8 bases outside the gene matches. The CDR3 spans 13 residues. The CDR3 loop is CAWSRGTERGYTF. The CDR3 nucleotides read TGTGCCTGGAGTCGGGGGACAGAGAGAGGCTACACCTTC.

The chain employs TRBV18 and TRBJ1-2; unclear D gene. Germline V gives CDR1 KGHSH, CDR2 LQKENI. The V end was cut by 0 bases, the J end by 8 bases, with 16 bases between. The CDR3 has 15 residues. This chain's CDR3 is CASSPPPPRWEGYTF. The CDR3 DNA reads TGTGCCAGCTCACCACCCCCCCCTCGATGGGAGGGCTACACCTTC.

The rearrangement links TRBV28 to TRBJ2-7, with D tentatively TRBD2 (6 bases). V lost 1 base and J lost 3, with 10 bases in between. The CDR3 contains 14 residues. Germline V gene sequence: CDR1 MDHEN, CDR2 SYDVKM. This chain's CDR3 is CASSLFAGSYEQYF. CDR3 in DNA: TGTGCCAGCAGTTTATTTGCCGGGAGCTACGAGCAGTACTTC.

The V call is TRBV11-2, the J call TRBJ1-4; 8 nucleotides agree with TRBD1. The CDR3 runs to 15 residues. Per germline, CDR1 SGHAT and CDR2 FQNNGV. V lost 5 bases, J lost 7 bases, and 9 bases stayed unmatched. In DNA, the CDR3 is TGTGCCAGCAGCCCGTGGACAGGGAGGGGTGAAAAACTGTTTTTT. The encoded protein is CASSPWTGRGEKLFF.

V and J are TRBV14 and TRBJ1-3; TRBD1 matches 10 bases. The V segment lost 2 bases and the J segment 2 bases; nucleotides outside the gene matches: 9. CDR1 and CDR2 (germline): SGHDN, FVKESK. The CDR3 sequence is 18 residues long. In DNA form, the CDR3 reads TGTGCCAGCAGCCAAAGGCCCCCGGGACAGGGGCCTGGAAACACCATATATTTT. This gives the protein CASSQRPPGQGPGNTIYF.

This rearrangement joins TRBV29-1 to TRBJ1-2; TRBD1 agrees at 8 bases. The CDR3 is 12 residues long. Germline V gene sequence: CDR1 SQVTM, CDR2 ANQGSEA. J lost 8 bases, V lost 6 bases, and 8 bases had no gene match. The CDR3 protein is CSVYSGGAGYTF. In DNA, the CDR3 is TGCAGCGTATACTCAGGGGGCGCGGGCTACACCTTC.

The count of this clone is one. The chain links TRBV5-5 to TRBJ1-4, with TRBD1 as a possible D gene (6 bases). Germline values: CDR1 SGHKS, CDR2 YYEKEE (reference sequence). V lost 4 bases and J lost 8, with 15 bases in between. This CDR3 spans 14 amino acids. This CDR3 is CASSIPTGTEKLFF. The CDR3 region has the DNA TGTGCCAGCAGCATTCCGACAGGTACCGAAAAACTGTTTTTT. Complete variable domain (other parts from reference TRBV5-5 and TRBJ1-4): DAGVTQSPTHLIKTRGQQVTLRCSPISGHKSVSWYQQVLGQGPQFIFQYYEKEERGRGNFPDRFSARQFPNYSSELNVNALLLGDSALYLCASSIPTGTEKLFFGSGTQLSVL.

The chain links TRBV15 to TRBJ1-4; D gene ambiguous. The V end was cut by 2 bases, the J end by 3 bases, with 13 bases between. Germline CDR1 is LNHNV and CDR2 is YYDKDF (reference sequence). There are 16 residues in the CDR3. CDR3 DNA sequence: TGTGCCACCAGCAGATCAAGCCCCTATTCTAATGAAAAACTGTTTTTT. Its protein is CATSRSSPYSNEKLFF. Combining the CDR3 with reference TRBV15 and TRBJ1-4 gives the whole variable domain DAMVIQNPRYQVTQFGKPVTLSCSQTLNHNVMYWYQQKSSQAPKLLFHYYDKDFNNEADTPDNFQSRRPNTSFCFLDIRSPGLGDTAMYLCATSRSSPYSNEKLFFGSGTQLSVL.

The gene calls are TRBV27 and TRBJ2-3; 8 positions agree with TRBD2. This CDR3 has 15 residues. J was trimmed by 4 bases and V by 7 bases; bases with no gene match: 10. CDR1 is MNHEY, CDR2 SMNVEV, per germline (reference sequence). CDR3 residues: CASTKSGRPADTQYF. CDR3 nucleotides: TGTGCCAGCACTAAGAGCGGGAGACCGGCAGATACGCAGTATTTT.

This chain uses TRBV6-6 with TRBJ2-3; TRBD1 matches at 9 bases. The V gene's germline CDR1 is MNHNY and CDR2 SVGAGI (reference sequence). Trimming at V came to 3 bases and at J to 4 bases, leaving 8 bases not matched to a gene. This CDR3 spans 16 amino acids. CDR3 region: CASSYYRDRAADTQYF. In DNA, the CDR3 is TGTGCCAGCAGTTATTACCGGGACAGGGCAGCAGATACGCAGTATTTT.

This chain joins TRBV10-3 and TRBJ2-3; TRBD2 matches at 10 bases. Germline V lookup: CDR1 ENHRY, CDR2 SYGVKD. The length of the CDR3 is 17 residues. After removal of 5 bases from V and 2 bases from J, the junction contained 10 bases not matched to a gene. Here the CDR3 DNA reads TGTGCCATCAGTAGTCTAGCGGGGGCCCCAACCACAGATACGCAGTATTTT. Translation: CAISSLAGAPTTDTQYF.